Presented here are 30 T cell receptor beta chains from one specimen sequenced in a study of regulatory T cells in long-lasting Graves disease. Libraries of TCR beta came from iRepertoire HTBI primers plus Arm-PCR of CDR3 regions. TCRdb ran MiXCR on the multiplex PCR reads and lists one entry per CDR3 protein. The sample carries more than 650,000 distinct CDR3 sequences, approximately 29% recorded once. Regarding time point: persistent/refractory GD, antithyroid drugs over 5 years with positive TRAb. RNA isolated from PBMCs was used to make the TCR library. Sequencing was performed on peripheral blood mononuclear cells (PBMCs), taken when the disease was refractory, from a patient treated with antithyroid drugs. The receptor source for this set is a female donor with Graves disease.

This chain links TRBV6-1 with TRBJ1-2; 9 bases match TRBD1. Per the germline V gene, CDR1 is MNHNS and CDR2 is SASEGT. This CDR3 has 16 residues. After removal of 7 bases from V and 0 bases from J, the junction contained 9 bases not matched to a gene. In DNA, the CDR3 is TGTGCCAGCATCACAGGGGGCTATGCCTCTAACTATGGCTACACCTTC. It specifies CASITGGYASNYGYTF.

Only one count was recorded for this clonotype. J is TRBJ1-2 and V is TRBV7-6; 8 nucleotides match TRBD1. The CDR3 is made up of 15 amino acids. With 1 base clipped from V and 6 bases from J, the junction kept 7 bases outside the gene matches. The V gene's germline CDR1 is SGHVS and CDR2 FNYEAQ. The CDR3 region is CASSLEARGRNGYTF. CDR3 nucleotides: TGTGCCAGCAGCTTAGAGGCCAGGGGGCGGAATGGCTACACCTTC.

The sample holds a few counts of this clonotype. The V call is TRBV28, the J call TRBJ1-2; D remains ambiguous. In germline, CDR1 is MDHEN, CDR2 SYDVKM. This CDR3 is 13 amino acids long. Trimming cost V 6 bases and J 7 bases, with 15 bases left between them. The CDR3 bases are TGTGCCAGCAGCGTAGACCAGAAAGGTGGCTACACCTTC. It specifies CASSVDQKGGYTF.

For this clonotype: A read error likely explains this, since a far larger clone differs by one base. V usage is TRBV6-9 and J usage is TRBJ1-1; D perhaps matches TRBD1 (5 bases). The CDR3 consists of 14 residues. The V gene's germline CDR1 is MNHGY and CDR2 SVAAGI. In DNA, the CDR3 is TGCGCCAGCAGTGCCGGGAGCCAGGACACTGAAACTTTCTTT. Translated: CASSAGSQDTETFF.

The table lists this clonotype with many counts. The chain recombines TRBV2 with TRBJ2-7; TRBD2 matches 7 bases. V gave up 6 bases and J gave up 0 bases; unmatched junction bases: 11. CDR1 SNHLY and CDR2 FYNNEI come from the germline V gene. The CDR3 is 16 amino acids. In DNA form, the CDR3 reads TGTGCCAGCAGGGAGGCGACGGGGAGGGCCTCCTACGAGCAGTACTTC. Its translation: CASREATGRASYEQYF.

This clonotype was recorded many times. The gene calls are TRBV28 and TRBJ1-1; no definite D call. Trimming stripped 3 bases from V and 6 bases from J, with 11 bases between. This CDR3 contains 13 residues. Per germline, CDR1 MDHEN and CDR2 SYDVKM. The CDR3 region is CASSLPLYAEAFF. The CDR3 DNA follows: TGTGCCAGCAGTTTGCCTCTTTACGCTGAAGCTTTCTTT.

Here the CDR3 reads CASSLLGGGKNTEAFF. The DNA for the CDR3 is TGTGCCAGCAGTCTATTAGGCGGGGGGAAAAACACTGAAGCTTTCTTT. This sequence joins TRBV25-1 and TRBJ1-1; TRBD1 might be the D (5 bases). Per the germline V gene, CDR1 is MGHDK and CDR2 is SYGVNS. Trimming removed 5 bases at V and 2 bases at J, with 18 bases between. The CDR3 extends over 16 amino acids.

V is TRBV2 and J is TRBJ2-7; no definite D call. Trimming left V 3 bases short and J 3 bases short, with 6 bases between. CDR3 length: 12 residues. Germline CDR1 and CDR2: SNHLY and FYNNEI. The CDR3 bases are TGTGCCAGCAGTGACGGCCTCTACGAGCAGTACTTC. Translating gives CASSDGLYEQYF. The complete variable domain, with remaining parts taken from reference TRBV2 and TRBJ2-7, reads EPEVTQTPSHQVTQMGQEVILRCVPISNHLYFYWYRQILGQKVEFLVSFYNNEISEKSEIFDDQFSVERPDGSNFTLKIRSTKLEDSAMYFCASSDGLYEQYFGPGTRLTVT.

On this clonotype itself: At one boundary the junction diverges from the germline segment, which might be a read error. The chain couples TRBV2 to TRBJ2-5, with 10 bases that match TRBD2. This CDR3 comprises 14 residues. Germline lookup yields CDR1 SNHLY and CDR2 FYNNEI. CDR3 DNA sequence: TGTGCCAGCAGTGATCTAGGGGCTAGCGGGAGTTCGCACTTC. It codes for CASSDLGASGSSHF.

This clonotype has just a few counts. For the CDR3, the DNA is TGCAGTGCTAGAGAGTCAGGAACCCCAAACTATGGCTACACCTTC. Translation: CSARESGTPNYGYTF. V and J are TRBV20-1 and TRBJ1-2; no definite D call. Trimming removed 0 bases from V and 2 bases from J, with 13 bases in between. Germline CDR1 and CDR2: DFQATT and SNEGSKA (reference sequence). CDR3 length: 15 residues.

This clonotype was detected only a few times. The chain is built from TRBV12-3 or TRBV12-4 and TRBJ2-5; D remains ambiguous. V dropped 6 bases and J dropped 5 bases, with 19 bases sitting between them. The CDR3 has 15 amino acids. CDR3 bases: TGTGCCAGCAGCCCGGGCCTTCCTCTCGGGGAGACCCAGTACTTC. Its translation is CASSPGLPLGETQYF.

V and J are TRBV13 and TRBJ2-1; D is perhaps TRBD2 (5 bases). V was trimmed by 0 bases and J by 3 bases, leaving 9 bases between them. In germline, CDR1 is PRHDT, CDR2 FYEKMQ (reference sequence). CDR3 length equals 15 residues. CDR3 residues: CASSLGRASYNEQFF. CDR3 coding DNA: TGTGCCAGCAGCTTAGGGAGGGCGAGCTACAATGAGCAGTTCTTC.

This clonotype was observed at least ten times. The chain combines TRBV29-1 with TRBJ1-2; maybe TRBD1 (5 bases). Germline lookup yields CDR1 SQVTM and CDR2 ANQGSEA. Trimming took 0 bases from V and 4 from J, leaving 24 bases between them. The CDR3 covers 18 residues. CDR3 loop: CSVEDGGSRWEPSYGYTF. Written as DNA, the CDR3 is TGCAGCGTTGAAGATGGGGGTAGCCGGTGGGAACCAAGCTATGGCTACACCTTC.

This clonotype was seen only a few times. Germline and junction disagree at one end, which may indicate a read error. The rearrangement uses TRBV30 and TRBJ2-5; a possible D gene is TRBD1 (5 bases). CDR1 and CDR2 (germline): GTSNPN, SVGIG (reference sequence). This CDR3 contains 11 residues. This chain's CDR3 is CAWSGKTVPHF. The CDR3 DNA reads TGTGCCTGGAGTGGTAAGACAGTACCGCACTTC. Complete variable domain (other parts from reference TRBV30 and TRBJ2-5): SQTIHQWPATLVQPVGSPLSLECTVEGTSNPNLYWYRQAAGRGLQLLFYSVGIGQISSEVPQNLSASRPQDRQFILSSKKLLLSDSGFYLCAWSGKTVPHFGPGTRLLVL.

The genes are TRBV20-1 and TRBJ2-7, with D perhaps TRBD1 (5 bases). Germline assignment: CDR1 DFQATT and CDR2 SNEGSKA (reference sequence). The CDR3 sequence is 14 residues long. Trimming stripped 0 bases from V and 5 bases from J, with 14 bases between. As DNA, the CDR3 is TGCAGTGCTAGAGATGAGACAGTGTCCAACGAGCAGTACTTC. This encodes CSARDETVSNEQYF.

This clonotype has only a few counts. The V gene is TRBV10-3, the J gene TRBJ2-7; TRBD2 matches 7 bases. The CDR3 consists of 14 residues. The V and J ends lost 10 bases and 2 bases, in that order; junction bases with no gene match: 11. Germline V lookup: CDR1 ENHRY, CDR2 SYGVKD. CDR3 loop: CASRGREFTYEQYF. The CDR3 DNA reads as TGTGCCAGCAGAGGGCGGGAGTTTACCTACGAGCAGTACTTC.

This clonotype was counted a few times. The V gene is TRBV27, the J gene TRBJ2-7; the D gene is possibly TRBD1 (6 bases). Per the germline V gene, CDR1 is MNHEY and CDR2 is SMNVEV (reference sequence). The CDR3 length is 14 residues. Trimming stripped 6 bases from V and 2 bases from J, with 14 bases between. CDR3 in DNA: TGTGCCAGCAGACCGGGACAACTGACCTACGAGCAGTACTTC. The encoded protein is CASRPGQLTYEQYF.

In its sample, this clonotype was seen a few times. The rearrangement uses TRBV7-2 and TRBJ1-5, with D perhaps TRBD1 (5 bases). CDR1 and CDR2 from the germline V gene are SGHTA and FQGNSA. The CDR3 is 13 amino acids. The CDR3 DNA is TGTGTGCCGGGACTTTATAGCAATCAGCCCCAGCATTTT. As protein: CVPGLYSNQPQHF.

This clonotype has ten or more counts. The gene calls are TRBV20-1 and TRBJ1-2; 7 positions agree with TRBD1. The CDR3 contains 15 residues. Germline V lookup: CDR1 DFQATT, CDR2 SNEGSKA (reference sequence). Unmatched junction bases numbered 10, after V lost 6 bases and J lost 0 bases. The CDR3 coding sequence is TGCAGTGCCGCCGGGACAGATATTACTAACTATGGCTACACCTTC. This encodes CSAAGTDITNYGYTF.

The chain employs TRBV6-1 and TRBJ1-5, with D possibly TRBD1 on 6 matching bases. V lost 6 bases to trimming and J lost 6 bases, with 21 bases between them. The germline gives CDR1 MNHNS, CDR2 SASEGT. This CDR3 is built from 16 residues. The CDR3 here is CASRSPHSTGTQPQHF. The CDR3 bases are TGTGCCAGCAGATCCCCACACTCAACAGGGACTCAGCCCCAGCATTTT.

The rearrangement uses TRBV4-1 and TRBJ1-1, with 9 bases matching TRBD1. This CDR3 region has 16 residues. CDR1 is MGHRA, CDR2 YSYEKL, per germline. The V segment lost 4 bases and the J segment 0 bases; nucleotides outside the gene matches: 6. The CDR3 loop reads CASSRGQGRVNTEAFF. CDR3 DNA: TGCGCCAGCAGCCGCGGACAGGGGAGGGTGAACACTGAAGCTTTCTTT.

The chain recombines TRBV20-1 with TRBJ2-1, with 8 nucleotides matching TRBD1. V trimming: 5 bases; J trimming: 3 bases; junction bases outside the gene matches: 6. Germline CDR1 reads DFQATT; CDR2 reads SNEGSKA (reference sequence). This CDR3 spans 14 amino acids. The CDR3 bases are TGCAGTGCTCCAGGACAGGGTCTCTACAATGAGCAGTTCTTC. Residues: CSAPGQGLYNEQFF.

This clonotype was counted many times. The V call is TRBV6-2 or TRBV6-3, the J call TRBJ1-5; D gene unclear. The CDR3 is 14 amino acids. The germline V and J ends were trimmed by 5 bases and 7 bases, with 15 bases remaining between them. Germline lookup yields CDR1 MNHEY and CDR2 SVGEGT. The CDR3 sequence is CASSELQVRQPQHF. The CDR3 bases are TGTGCCAGCAGTGAGCTGCAGGTCAGACAGCCCCAGCATTTT.

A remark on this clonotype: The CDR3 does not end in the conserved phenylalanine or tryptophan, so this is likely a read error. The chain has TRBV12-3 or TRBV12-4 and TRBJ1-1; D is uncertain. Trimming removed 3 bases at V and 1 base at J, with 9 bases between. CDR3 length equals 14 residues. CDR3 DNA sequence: TGTGCCAGCAGTTTGTGGGCCTCGAACACTGAAGCTTTCCTT. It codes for CASSLWASNTEAFL.

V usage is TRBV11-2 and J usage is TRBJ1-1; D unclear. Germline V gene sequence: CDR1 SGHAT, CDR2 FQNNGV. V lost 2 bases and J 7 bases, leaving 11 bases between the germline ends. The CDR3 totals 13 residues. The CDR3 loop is CASSLLSGYEAFF. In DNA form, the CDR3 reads TGTGCCAGCAGCTTACTCAGCGGATATGAAGCTTTCTTT.

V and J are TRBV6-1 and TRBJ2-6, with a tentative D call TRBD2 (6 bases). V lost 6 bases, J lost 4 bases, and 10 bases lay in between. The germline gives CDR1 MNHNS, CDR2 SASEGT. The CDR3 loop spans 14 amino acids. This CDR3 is CASRSGRGANVLTF. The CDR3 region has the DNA TGTGCCAGCAGGAGCGGGCGCGGGGCCAACGTCCTGACTTTC.

The CDR3 loop is CASSIPGQYNSPLHF. The CDR3 bases are TGTGCCAGCAGCATCCCGGGACAGTATAATTCACCCCTCCACTTT. The chain is built from TRBV6-1 and TRBJ1-6; 7 bases align to TRBD1. The CDR3 totals 15 residues. CDR1 is MNHNS and CDR2 is SASEGT in the germline V gene. The V and J ends lost 6 bases and 4 bases, in that order; junction bases with no gene match: 6.

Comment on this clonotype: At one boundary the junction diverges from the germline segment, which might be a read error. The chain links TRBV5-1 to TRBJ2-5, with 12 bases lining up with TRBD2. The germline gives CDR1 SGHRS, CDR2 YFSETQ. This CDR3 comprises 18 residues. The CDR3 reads CVSSPQPRLLAGGETQYF. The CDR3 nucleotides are TGCGTCAGCAGCCCGCAACCCCGGCTACTAGCGGGAGGAGAGACCCAGTACTTC. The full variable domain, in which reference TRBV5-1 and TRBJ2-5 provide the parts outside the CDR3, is KAGVTQTPRYLIKTRGQQVTLSCSPISGHRSVSWYQQTPGQGLQFLFEYFSETQRNKGNFPGRFSGRQFSNSRSEMNVSTLELGDSALYLCVSSPQPRLLAGGETQYFGPGTRLLVL.

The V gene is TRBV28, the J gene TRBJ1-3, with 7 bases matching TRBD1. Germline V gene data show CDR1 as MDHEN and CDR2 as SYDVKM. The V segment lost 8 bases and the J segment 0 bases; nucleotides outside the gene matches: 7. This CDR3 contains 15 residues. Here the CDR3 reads CASSWDSGSGNTIYF. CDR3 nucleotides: TGTGCCAGCTCCTGGGACAGCGGCTCTGGAAACACCATATATTTT.

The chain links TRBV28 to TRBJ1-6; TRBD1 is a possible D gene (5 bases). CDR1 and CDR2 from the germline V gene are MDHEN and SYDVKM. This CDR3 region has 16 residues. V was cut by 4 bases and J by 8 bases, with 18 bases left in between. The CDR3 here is CASSSGDRPLDSPLHF. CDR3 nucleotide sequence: TGTGCCAGCAGTTCGGGGGACCGGCCCCTTGATTCACCCCTCCACTTT.